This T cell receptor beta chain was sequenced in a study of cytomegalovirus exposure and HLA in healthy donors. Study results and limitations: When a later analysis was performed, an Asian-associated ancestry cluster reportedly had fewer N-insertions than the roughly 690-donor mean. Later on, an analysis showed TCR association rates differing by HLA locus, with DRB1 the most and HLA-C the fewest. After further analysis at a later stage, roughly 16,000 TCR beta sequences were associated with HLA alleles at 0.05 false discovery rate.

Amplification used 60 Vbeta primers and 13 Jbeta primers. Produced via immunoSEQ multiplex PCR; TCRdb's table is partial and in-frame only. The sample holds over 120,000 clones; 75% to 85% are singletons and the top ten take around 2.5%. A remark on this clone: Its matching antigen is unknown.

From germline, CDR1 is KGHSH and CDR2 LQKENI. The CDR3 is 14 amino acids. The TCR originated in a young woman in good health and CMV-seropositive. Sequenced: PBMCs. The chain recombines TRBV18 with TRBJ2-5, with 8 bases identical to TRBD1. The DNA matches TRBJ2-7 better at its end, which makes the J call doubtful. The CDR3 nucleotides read TGTGCCAGCTCAACGGGACAGGCCTCCTACGAGCAGTACTTC. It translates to CASSTGQASYEQYF.